The present TCR beta chain was sequenced within a study of T-cell reconstitution after alpha-beta-depleted transplantation in children. The authors prepared the TCRbeta library with unique molecular identifiers. Via MiXCR, TCRdb re-called the PCR reads, giving one row per CDR3 protein. The repertoire holds approximately 350,000 distinct CDR3 sequences, with 10% as singletons. This clonotype turned up a few times. V was shortened by 6 bases and J by 2 bases, with 13 bases between the two germline ends. Germline CDR1 SGHTA, CDR2 FQGNSA. The CDR3 covers 14 residues. The receptor was isolated from a human donor who donated a stem cell graft to a child with acute lymphoblastic leukemia. The sample here was PBMCs from the stem cell graft donor, taken from the stem cell graft. This chain uses TRBV7-2 with TRBJ2-5; D is unresolved. The CDR3 DNA follows: TGTGCCAGCAGTCACCCGGATACTCAAGAGACCCAGTACTTC. It yields the protein CASSHPDTQETQYF.